The next 5 T cell receptor beta chains were all read from a single sample in a study of shared clonotypes between healthy human individuals. TCRdb's table, derived via immunoSEQ multiplex PCR, lists solely in-frame clones and lacks some. Of hundreds of thousands of clones in the sample, 95% to 96% were seen once. Terminally differentiated effector memory CD45RA+ cells were excluded from the naive CD8 cells, which were CD45RO-negative and positively selected for CCR7. What was sequenced was naive CD8+ T cells sorted from blood. Receptors were obtained from a woman aged 30 to 39 in good health.

This chain uses TRBV29-1 with TRBJ1-1; TRBD1 might be the D (5 bases). The germline V gene has CDR1 SQVTM and CDR2 ANQGSEA. V lost 3 bases and J 4 bases, leaving 12 bases between the germline ends. The CDR3 is 13 residues long. The CDR3 spells CSVDGDLSTEAFF. CDR3 DNA sequence: TGCAGCGTTGATGGGGACCTTAGCACTGAAGCTTTCTTT.

The V and J genes are TRBV15 and TRBJ2-2; no reliable D call. This CDR3 has 14 amino acids. The germline V gene has CDR1 LNHNV and CDR2 YYDKDF (reference sequence). Between the trimmed V and J ends, which lost 0 bases and 4 bases, there was a span of 6 bases. This CDR3 reads CATSRDMATGELFF. In nucleotides, the CDR3 is TGTGCCACCAGCAGAGATATGGCCACCGGGGAGCTGTTTTTT. The full variable domain, rest sourced from reference TRBV15 and TRBJ2-2, is DAMVIQNPRYQVTQFGKPVTLSCSQTLNHNVMYWYQQKSSQAPKLLFHYYDKDFNNEADTPDNFQSRRPNTSFCFLDIRSPGLGDTAMYLCATSRDMATGELFFGEGSRLTVL.

The CDR3 region has the DNA TGTGCCAGCAGTGAATGGGGGCAGGGGACGTTAGGCAATCAGCCCCAGCATTTT. It encodes CASSEWGQGTLGNQPQHF. The V and J genes are TRBV2 and TRBJ1-5; D is possibly TRBD1 (6 bases). This CDR3 contains 18 residues. With 2 bases removed from V and 2 bases from J, the gap between germline ends came to 19 bases. Germline CDR1 is SNHLY and CDR2 is FYNNEI.

The V call is TRBV5-6, the J call TRBJ2-1; possibly TRBD2 for D (5 bases). The CDR3 runs 13 residues. V was pared by 4 bases and J by 8 bases, with 13 bases between. Germline V gene sequence: CDR1 SGHDT, CDR2 YYEEEE. This chain's CDR3 is CASSAGMPDEQFF. In nucleotides, the CDR3 is TGTGCCAGCAGCGCCGGGATGCCGGATGAGCAGTTCTTC.

The chain recombines TRBV13 with TRBJ1-1, with D possibly TRBD1 on 5 matching bases. V was clipped by 0 bases and J by 5 bases, with 10 bases between them. The germline V gene has CDR1 PRHDT and CDR2 FYEKMQ (reference sequence). The CDR3 runs to 14 residues. The CDR3 region is CASSLGTRDTEAFF. As DNA, the CDR3 is TGTGCCAGCAGCTTAGGGACCAGGGATACTGAAGCTTTCTTT. The variable domain in full, completed from reference TRBV13 and TRBJ1-1, reads AAGVIQSPRHLIKEKRETATLKCYPIPRHDTVYWYQQGPGQDPQFLISFYEKMQSDKGSIPDRFSAQQFSDYHSELNMSSLELGDSALYFCASSLGTRDTEAFFGQGTRLTVV.